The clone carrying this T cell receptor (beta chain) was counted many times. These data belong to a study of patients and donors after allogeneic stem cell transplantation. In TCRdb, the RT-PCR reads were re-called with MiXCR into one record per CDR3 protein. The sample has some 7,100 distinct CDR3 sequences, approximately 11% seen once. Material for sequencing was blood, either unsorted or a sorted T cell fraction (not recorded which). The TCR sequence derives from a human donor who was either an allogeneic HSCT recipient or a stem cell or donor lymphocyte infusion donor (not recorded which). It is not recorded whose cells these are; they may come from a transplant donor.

The CDR3 region is CSARGRRGTEAFF. The CDR3 DNA sequence: TGCAGTGCTAGAGGCAGGAGGGGAACTGAAGCTTTCTTT. The chain uses TRBV20-1 and TRBJ1-1; possible D gene TRBD1, 5 bases. The germline V and J ends were trimmed by 1 base and 5 bases, with 11 bases remaining between them. The CDR3 loop spans 13 amino acids. Germline-derived CDR1 and CDR2 are DFQATT and SNEGSKA (reference sequence).